The 3 T cell receptor beta chains in this list originate from one sample, sequenced in a study of cytomegalovirus exposure and HLA in healthy donors. Amplification used 60 Vbeta primers and 13 Jbeta primers. Produced via immunoSEQ multiplex PCR; TCRdb's table is partial and in-frame only. The table shows about 120,000 clones, with around 60% occurring only once. Sequencing input: PBMCs. The receptors stem from a man aged 40-55 years in good health and CMV-seropositive.

The chain employs TRBV7-9 and TRBJ2-1, with 13 positions matching TRBD2. Germline V gene lookup returns CDR1 SEHNR and CDR2 FQNEAQ (reference sequence). Trimming took 4 bases from V and 9 from J; bases not matched to a gene: 9. CDR3 length: 16 amino acids. The CDR3, as DNA: TGTGCCAGCAGCTCCCCCGGACTAGCGGGAGCGGGTGAGCAGTTCTTC. Residues: CASSSPGLAGAGEQFF.

The J gene is TRBJ2-2, the V gene TRBV7-3; the D gene is possibly TRBD1 (5 bases). The germline gives CDR1 SGHTA, CDR2 FQGTGA. CDR3 length: 14 residues. Trimming took off 4 bases at V and 3 bases at J, with 9 bases between the two ends. The CDR3 DNA sequence: TGTGCCAGCAGCTCCGGACAACACACCGGGGAGCTGTTTTTT. The encoded protein is CASSSGQHTGELFF. The full variable domain, completed using reference TRBV7-3 and TRBJ2-2, is GAGVSQTPSNKVTEKGKYVELRCDPISGHTALYWYRQSLGQGPEFLIYFQGTGAADDSGLPNDRFFAVRPEGSVSTLKIQRTERGDSAVYLCASSSGQHTGELFFGEGSRLTVL.

This clone was seen a few times. The rearrangement uses TRBV9 and TRBJ1-3, with a possible D match to TRBD1 (6 bases). The V end lost 3 bases, the J end lost 3 bases, and 22 bases lay between the germline ends. In germline, CDR1 is SGDLS, CDR2 YYNGEE. CDR3 size: 18 residues. Here the CDR3 DNA reads TGTGCCAGCAGCGGCGATCCCCGCCGGGGGGCAGATGGAAACACCATATATTTT. This encodes CASSGDPRRGADGNTIYF.